This T cell receptor (beta chain) was sequenced during a study of blood T cell repertoires in COVID-19. This clone was detected once. CDR3 length: 17 amino acids. Germline lookup yields CDR1 SGDLS and CDR2 YYNGEE. V shed 0 bases, J shed 4 bases, and the junction held 6 bases outside the gene matches. TCRdb's table, derived via immunoSEQ multiplex PCR, lists solely in-frame clones and lacks some. The table records some 180,000 clones, 82% of them present only once. The clonotype comes from a woman aged 60-75 years with COVID-19, enrolled during active disease. This chain links TRBV9 with TRBJ2-7; TRBD2 matches at 14 bases. The specimen sequenced was peripheral blood. The CDR3 here is CASSVGGTSGSGYEQYF. For the CDR3, the DNA is TGTGCCAGCAGCGTAGGTGGGACTAGCGGGAGTGGGTACGAGCAGTACTTC.